The 10 T cell receptor beta chains given below trace back to one sample, sequenced in a study. Sequenced by immunoSEQ multiplex PCR; TCRdb stores in-frame clones only, minus some. There are approximately 70,000 clones in the sample; about 94% occur only once, and roughly 4.5% lies in the top ten. Sequenced sample: PBMCs. The receptors derive from a man aged 35 to 55 with rheumatoid arthritis.

The gene calls are TRBV6-4 and TRBJ2-2; no clear D gene. CDR1 is MRHNA and CDR2 is SNTAGT in the germline V gene. The CDR3 is 12 residues long. The ends were cut back, 3 bases at V and 4 bases at J, with 3 bases in the middle. The CDR3 spells CASSEGTGELFF. The CDR3 DNA reads as TGTGCCAGCAGTGAGGGCACCGGGGAGCTGTTTTTT.

The V call is TRBV11-2, the J call TRBJ1-6, with a possible D match to TRBD1 (6 bases). Trimming cost V 3 bases and J 11 bases, with 11 bases left between them. The germline V gene has CDR1 SGHAT and CDR2 FQNNGV. This CDR3 contains 13 residues. In nucleotides, the CDR3 is TGTGCCAGCAGCTTCCCGACAGGAACACCCCTCCACTTT. This gives the protein CASSFPTGTPLHF.

This chain connects TRBV9 to TRBJ2-7, with 7 positions matching TRBD1. The CDR3 is 15 residues long. Per germline, CDR1 SGDLS and CDR2 YYNGEE. Trimming removed 1 base from V and 1 base from J; junction bases left unmatched: 5. The CDR3 region is CASSVSGQASYEQYF. Here the CDR3 DNA reads TGTGCCAGCAGCGTAAGCGGACAGGCTTCCTACGAGCAGTACTTC. The complete variable domain, with remaining parts taken from reference TRBV9 and TRBJ2-7, reads DSGVTQTPKHLITATGQRVTLRCSPRSGDLSVYWYQQSLDQGLQFLIQYYNGEERAKGNILERFSAQQFPDLHSELNLSSLELGDSALYFCASSVSGQASYEQYFGPGTRLTVT.

The J gene is TRBJ2-2, the V gene TRBV5-5; D remains ambiguous. Looked up from germline, CDR1 is SGHKS and CDR2 is YYEKEE (reference sequence). Trimming left V 5 bases short and J 7 bases short, with 12 bases between. The CDR3 sequence is 13 residues long. The chain's CDR3 is CASSSDVGGELFF. The CDR3 DNA follows: TGTGCCAGCAGTTCTGATGTTGGCGGGGAGCTGTTTTTT.

This chain joins TRBV6-5 and TRBJ1-4, with a weak D call TRBD1 (5 bases). Germline V gives CDR1 MNHEY, CDR2 SVGAGI. Trimming stripped 2 bases from V and 0 bases from J, with 7 bases between. The CDR3 consists of 15 residues. The CDR3 sequence: CASSYGGATNEKLFF. In nucleotides, the CDR3 is TGTGCCAGCAGTTACGGGGGGGCAACTAATGAAAAACTGTTTTTT.

The chain couples TRBV12-3 or TRBV12-4 to TRBJ1-1, with D tentatively TRBD1 (5 bases). Deletions cut 11 bases from V and 3 bases from J, with 13 bases between. CDR3 length: 12 amino acids. CDR3 sequence: CAGKGHDTEAFF. The CDR3 DNA sequence: TGTGCCGGCAAGGGGCATGACACTGAAGCTTTCTTT.

The chain carries TRBV28 and TRBJ2-7, with 10 nucleotides matching TRBD1. The CDR3 contains 16 residues. Germline lookup yields CDR1 MDHEN and CDR2 SYDVKM. J was trimmed by 2 bases and V by 7 bases; bases with no gene match: 11. CDR3 in DNA: TGTGCCAGCATAGGGGCCCCCGGGACAGGGGCCTACGAGCAGTACTTC. Protein: CASIGAPGTGAYEQYF.

The J gene is TRBJ1-4, the V gene TRBV5-6; D unresolved. The germline V gene encodes CDR1 SGHDT and CDR2 YYEEEE. The CDR3 length is 16 residues. V lost 0 bases and J 0 bases, leaving 9 bases between the germline ends. CDR3 in DNA: TGTGCCAGCAGCTTGGATCCAGGAGCAACTAATGAAAAACTGTTTTTT. Translation gives CASSLDPGATNEKLFF.

The J gene is TRBJ2-7, the V gene TRBV12-3 or TRBV12-4; D not certain. Deletions cut 1 base from V and 3 bases from J, with 7 bases between. The CDR3 contains 13 residues. The CDR3 sequence is CASSLGRIYEQYF. The DNA for the CDR3 is TGTGCCAGCAGTTTAGGTAGAATCTACGAGCAGTACTTC.

The chain links TRBV30 to TRBJ2-3; D gene unclear. CDR3 length: 12 residues. V was cut by 2 bases and J by 6 bases, with 9 bases left in between. Germline V gene data show CDR1 as GTSNPN and CDR2 as SVGIG (reference sequence). The CDR3 region has the DNA TGTGCCTGGAGTTCTAGGCCTGATACGCAGTATTTT. Protein product: CAWSSRPDTQYF.